This T cell receptor beta chain was documented in a study of human T cells and chemical hapten exposure. TCRdb fed the RACE reads into MiXCR, producing one record per CDR3 protein. The sample lists about 380,000 distinct CDR3 sequences; 4.8% were seen once. This clonotype was seen ten or more times. Documented time point: patch test 1, 2 weeks after DPC sensitization. The treatment denotes: therapeutic diphenylcyclopropenone sensitization with weekly scalp DPC. The receptor comes from a woman between 45 and 60 years old with alopecia areata. Some clones in this sample may be carry-over from other donors' samples. Sequencing was performed on whole blood, taken in connection with sensitization to the hapten diphenylcyclopropenone (DPC).

The CDR3 sequence is CSVTSGSRGYEQYF. In nucleotides, the CDR3 is TGCAGCGTTACAAGCGGGAGTAGGGGGTACGAGCAGTACTTC. The rearrangement links TRBV29-1 to TRBJ2-7; the match to TRBD2 covers 8 bases. This CDR3 has 14 amino acids. Unmatched junction bases numbered 10, after V lost 5 bases and J lost 4 bases. Germline values: CDR1 SQVTM, CDR2 ANQGSEA.